The T cell receptor (beta chain) under discussion was sequenced for a study of T cell responses to AZD1222 COVID-19 vaccine. Study-level information: Researchers grouped second doses given at about 4 or about 12 weeks into one pool. Study outcomes and limitations: Spike-specific TCR breadth rose after two AZD1222 doses, and depth rose as well. White British people made up most donors, females outnumbered males, and clonal diversity was possibly underestimated.

In its sample, this clone was seen many times. What it recognizes is unknown. Germline lookup yields CDR1 LGHDT and CDR2 YNNKEL (reference sequence). The V gene lost 1 base and the J gene lost 5 bases, with 11 bases spanning the gap. The CDR3 is 14 residues long. Profiling relied on immunoSEQ multiplex PCR, and the TCRdb table lists in-frame clones only, not all of them. Of about 140,000 clones in the sample, about 91% were seen once. The sequences come from peripheral blood, collected on day 0 of AZD1222 vaccination. The chain links TRBV3-1 (or the pseudogene TRBV3-2) to TRBJ1-1, with D hard to call. The receptor's source is an adult in good health. The CDR3 nucleotides are TGTGCCAGCAGCCAAGGGGCGAGCGGAACTGAAGCTTTCTTT. Protein: CASSQGASGTEAFF.